Listed below are T cell receptor beta chains from one sample, sequenced in a study of T cells in Graves' hyperthyroidism and ophthalmopathy. In TCRdb, the multiplex PCR reads were re-called with MiXCR into one record per CDR3 protein. The sample yields about 410,000 distinct CDR3 sequences, approximately 15% seen once. Sequences were obtained from blood. The receptors come from a woman younger than 45 with Graves' ophthalmopathy. The CDR3 runs from the conserved cysteine through the conserved F or W. Each record gives: CDR3 protein, CDR3 DNA, J gene, D gene, clone size, V gene. D genes are given only for firm matches. For some rows the clone size is stated as once, few or many, or as a class when expanded; others skip it.

cdr3_aa: CASSLANLGFEQFF; cdr3_nt: TGTGCCAGCAGCTTAGCGAACTTGGGTTTTGAGCAGTTCTTC; j_call: TRBJ2-1; d_call: NA; clone_size: many; v_call: TRBV11-1
cdr3_aa: CASRGTGATNEKLFF; cdr3_nt: TGTGCCAGCAGGGGTACAGGGGCAACTAATGAAAAACTGTTTTTT; j_call: TRBJ1-4; d_call: TRBD1; clone_size: many; v_call: TRBV2
cdr3_aa: CASSLPGQYGYTF; cdr3_nt: TGTGCCAGCAGCTTGCCGGGACAGTATGGCTACACCTTC; j_call: TRBJ1-2; d_call: TRBD1; clone_size: many; v_call: TRBV11-1
cdr3_aa: CATSAAGMNTEAFF; cdr3_nt: TGTGCCACCTCCGCTGCAGGGATGAACACTGAAGCTTTCTTT; j_call: TRBJ1-1; d_call: NA; clone_size: NA; v_call: TRBV24-1
cdr3_aa: CASSVGGPSYEQYF; cdr3_nt: TGTGCCAGCAGCGTAGGCGGACCCTCCTACGAGCAGTACTTC; j_call: TRBJ2-7; d_call: NA; clone_size: many; v_call: TRBV9
cdr3_aa: CAGSGLPREKLFF; cdr3_nt: TGTGCCGGCAGCGGACTTCCGAGGGAAAAACTGTTTTTT; j_call: TRBJ1-4; d_call: NA; clone_size: NA; v_call: TRBV28
cdr3_aa: CASSLWGGGQETQYF; cdr3_nt: TGTGCCAGCAGCTTATGGGGTGGAGGTCAAGAGACCCAGTACTTC; j_call: TRBJ2-5; d_call: NA; clone_size: many; v_call: TRBV7-2
cdr3_aa: CASSLGQGETGELFF; cdr3_nt: TGTGCCAGCAGCTTGGGACAGGGAGAGACCGGGGAGCTGTTTTTT; j_call: TRBJ2-2; d_call: TRBD1; clone_size: NA; v_call: TRBV7-9
cdr3_aa: CAIRKDRAGYTF; cdr3_nt: TGTGCCATCAGAAAGGACAGGGCTGGCTACACCTTC; j_call: TRBJ1-2; d_call: TRBD1; clone_size: NA; v_call: TRBV10-3
cdr3_aa: CASHMRRGVNEQFF; cdr3_nt: TGTGCCAGCCATATGAGACGGGGGGTCAATGAGCAGTTCTTC; j_call: TRBJ2-1; d_call: TRBD2; clone_size: many; v_call: TRBV18
cdr3_aa: CASSPPGDLSTHTQYF; cdr3_nt: TGTGCCAGCAGCCCCCCAGGGGACCTTTCCACACATACGCAGTATTTT; j_call: TRBJ2-3; d_call: NA; clone_size: many; v_call: TRBV9
cdr3_aa: CASSLGASVSEAFF; cdr3_nt: TGTGCCAGCAGCTTAGGGGCCTCAGTATCTGAAGCTTTCTTT; j_call: TRBJ1-1; d_call: NA; clone_size: many; v_call: TRBV13